This TCR beta chain was recovered during a study of T cell changes during pregnancy in multiple sclerosis. Trimming took off 0 bases at V and 2 bases at J, with 8 bases between the two ends. This CDR3 has 14 residues. Germline CDR1 SGHDN, CDR2 FVKESK. Libraries were prepared by immunoSEQ multiplex PCR; TCRdb keeps only in-frame clonotypes and omits some of them. Among 100,000 or so clones, just over 90% were seen once, and the ten largest hold around 1.2%. The chain links TRBV14 to TRBJ2-7, with a possible D match to TRBD1 (5 bases). This TCR came from a female donor with multiple sclerosis, enrolled in a pregnancy study. Specimen: peripheral blood, collected in the second trimester of pregnancy. DNA for the CDR3: TGTGCCAGCAGCCAAGAGGGGCCCGCCTACGAGCAGTACTTC. This sequence encodes CASSQEGPAYEQYF.